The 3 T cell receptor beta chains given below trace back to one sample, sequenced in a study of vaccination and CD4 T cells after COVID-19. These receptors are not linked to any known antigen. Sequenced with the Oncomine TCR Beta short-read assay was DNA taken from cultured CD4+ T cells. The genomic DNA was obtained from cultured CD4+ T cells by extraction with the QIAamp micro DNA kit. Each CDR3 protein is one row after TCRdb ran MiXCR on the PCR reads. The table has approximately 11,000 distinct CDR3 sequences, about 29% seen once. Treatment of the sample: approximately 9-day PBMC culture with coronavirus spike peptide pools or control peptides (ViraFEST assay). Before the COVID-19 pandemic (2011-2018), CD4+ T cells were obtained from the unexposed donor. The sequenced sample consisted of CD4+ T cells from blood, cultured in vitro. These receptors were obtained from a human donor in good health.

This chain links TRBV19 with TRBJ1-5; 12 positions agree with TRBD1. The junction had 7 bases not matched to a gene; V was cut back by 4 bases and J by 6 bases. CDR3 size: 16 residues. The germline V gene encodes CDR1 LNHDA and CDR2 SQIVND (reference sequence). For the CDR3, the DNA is TGTGCCAGTAGTAGTCCCGGGACAGGGGGCGGTCAGCCCCAGCATTTT. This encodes CASSSPGTGGGQPQHF.

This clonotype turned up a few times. CDR3 sequence: CASSFRGKGNTIYF. DNA of the CDR3: TGTGCCAGCAGTTTCCGGGGGAAGGGAAACACCATATATTTT. V gene TRBV6-5 combines with J gene TRBJ1-3; TRBD1 might be the D (5 bases). Trimming removed 4 bases at V and 4 bases at J, with 11 bases between. The CDR3 extends over 14 amino acids. Germline CDR1 reads MNHEY; CDR2 reads SVGAGI.

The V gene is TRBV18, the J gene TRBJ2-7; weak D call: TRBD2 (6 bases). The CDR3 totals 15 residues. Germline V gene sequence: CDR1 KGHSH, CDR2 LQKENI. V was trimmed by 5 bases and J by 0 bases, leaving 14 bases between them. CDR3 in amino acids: CASSGAGTSSYEQYF. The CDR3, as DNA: TGTGCCAGCTCAGGAGCCGGGACTTCCTCCTACGAGCAGTACTTC.